This TCR beta chain was documented in a study of T-cell memory formation after mild COVID-19. Study in general: Each donor largely had its own TCR clusters.

In TCRdb, the 5' RACE reads were re-called with MiXCR into one record per CDR3 protein. Of 400,000 to 500,000 distinct CDR3 sequences in the sample, around 24% were seen once. In this sample, this clonotype turned up a few times. Its antigen remains unknown. Study findings and constraints: What remained unconfirmed was the SARS-CoV-2 specificity of second-wave clones peaking on day 37. CD4+ contracting clones lay mainly in CM and EM, CD8+ ones in EMRA.

Germline assignment: CDR1 SNHLY and CDR2 FYNNEI. CDR3 length: 14 residues. With 6 bases clipped from V and 7 bases from J, the junction kept 11 bases outside the gene matches. The sequenced sample consisted of PBMCs or a T cell subset sorted from them (not recorded which). The chain combines TRBV2 with TRBJ1-2; 7 bases map to TRBD1. This clonotype originated in an adult woman who had mild COVID-19 (a few samples of this study predate the infection). Cell type and time point are not known. For the CDR3, the DNA is TGTGCCAGCAGAGACCGAACAGGGGCGGGTGGCTACACCTTC. Translating it yields CASRDRTGAGGYTF.